The subject of this entry is one T cell receptor (beta chain). Its antigen is not identified. The data were produced by immunoSEQ multiplex PCR, yet TCRdb's version contains in-frame clones alone and is incomplete. The data contain about 45,000 clones, approximately 92% of them singletons. Time point reported: week 35, safety follow-up. Every vaccination contained 300 ug of the mutant IDH1 20-mer peptide and was paired with topical imiquimod. There were eight vaccinations for patients, given in weeks 1, 3, 5, 7, 11, 15, 19 and 23. This sample was included in a study of a mutant IDH1 vaccine in newly diagnosed glioma. Study as a whole: Previous care, which was radiotherapy, temozolomide, or both, most often involved both.

Whole-study findings and limits: Vaccination induced immune responses in roughly 93% of patients.

In germline, CDR1 is KGHSH, CDR2 LQKENI. Trimming removed 2 bases at V and 4 bases at J, with 14 bases between. This CDR3 has 15 amino acids. The gene calls are TRBV18 and TRBJ1-2; D is unclear. This clonotype was sampled from a man aged 50 to 60 with glioma. Sample: PBMCs, taken from a glioma patient whose treatment included an IDH1 peptide vaccine. The CDR3 DNA reads as TGTGCCAGCTCACCATCGGGGAGCAGTTTCTATGGCTACACCTTC. Translation: CASSPSGSSFYGYTF.